These 22 T cell receptor beta chains share one sample of origin, sequenced in a study of shared clonotypes between healthy human individuals. It was CD45RO-negative cells, positively selected for CCR7, that made up naive CD8 cells, with terminally differentiated effector memory CD45RA+ cells excluded. Sequenced by immunoSEQ multiplex PCR; TCRdb stores in-frame clones only, minus some. This table has hundreds of thousands of clones, nearly 95% appearing once. Sequenced input: naive CD8+ T cells sorted from blood. The receptors originated from a man younger than 40 in good health.

V is TRBV28 and J is TRBJ2-7, with D tentatively TRBD2 (6 bases). CDR1 is MDHEN, CDR2 SYDVKM, per germline. This CDR3 region has 15 residues. The V end was cut by 5 bases, the J end by 5 bases, with 19 bases between. As DNA, the CDR3 is TGTGCCAGCAGTGGAACCATTACTAGCCGAAACGAGCAGTACTTC. Its translation: CASSGTITSRNEQYF.

This clone was recorded a few times. The chain carries TRBV27 and TRBJ1-5; D gene unclear. The CDR3 contains 14 residues. CDR1 is MNHEY and CDR2 is SMNVEV in the germline V gene (reference sequence). Trimming removed 4 bases at V and 2 bases at J, with 9 bases between. The CDR3, as DNA: TGTGCCAGCAGTTACGGGGAGGGCAATCAGCCCCAGCATTTT. Translated, it gives CASSYGEGNQPQHF.

This chain connects TRBV29-1 to TRBJ2-7; possibly TRBD2 for D (5 bases). This CDR3 is 14 amino acids long. Trimming pared 0 bases from V and 4 bases from J, leaving 13 bases between. Per the germline V gene, CDR1 is SQVTM and CDR2 is ANQGSEA. The CDR3 region has the DNA TGCAGCGTTGAAGACTCGGACGGCGGGTACGAGCAGTACTTC. It specifies CSVEDSDGGYEQYF.

This clone was picked up one time. This rearrangement joins TRBV5-4 to TRBJ1-1; D ambiguous. V was pared by 4 bases and J by 4 bases, with 14 bases between. The length of the CDR3 is 14 residues. CDR1 and CDR2 (germline): SGHNT, YYREEE (reference sequence). The CDR3 sequence: CASSPRIESTEAFF. CDR3 coding DNA: TGTGCCAGCAGCCCCAGGATTGAAAGCACTGAAGCTTTCTTT.

The chain uses TRBV6-6 and TRBJ2-1, with 7 bases identical to TRBD2. Germline V CDR1 and CDR2: MNHNY, SVGAGI (reference sequence). V was pared by 8 bases and J by 4 bases, with 8 bases of the junction left unmatched. The CDR3 runs 14 residues. CDR3 in amino acids: CASWDAGDYNEQFF. CDR3 in DNA: TGTGCCAGCTGGGATGCGGGAGATTACAATGAGCAGTTCTTC.

CDR3 protein: CASSLTSAATDTQYF. Here the CDR3 DNA reads TGTGCCAGCAGTCTGACTAGCGCAGCCACAGATACGCAGTATTTT. The V call is TRBV28, the J call TRBJ2-3; 8 positions match TRBD2. The CDR3 has 15 residues. Germline CDR1 reads MDHEN; CDR2 reads SYDVKM. After removal of 5 bases from V and 2 bases from J, the junction contained 6 bases not matched to a gene.

The rearrangement links TRBV14 to TRBJ2-7; the D gene could be TRBD1 or TRBD2 (6 bases each). Germline V lookup: CDR1 SGHDN, CDR2 FVKESK. The CDR3 is made up of 14 amino acids. Trimming shortened V by 5 bases and J by 3 bases, and 14 bases separated the two germline ends. CDR3: CASSFAGQYYEQYF. The CDR3 DNA sequence: TGTGCCAGCAGCTTCGCGGGACAATACTACGAGCAGTACTTC.

This clone was seen more than once but under ten times. The CDR3 sequence is CASSESEGYTEAFF. The CDR3 DNA reads TGTGCCAGCAGTGAAAGCGAGGGTTACACTGAAGCTTTCTTT. V and J are TRBV2 and TRBJ1-1; the D is unclear. CDR3 size: 14 residues. V was clipped by 2 bases and J by 3 bases, with 10 bases between them. Germline CDR1 SNHLY, CDR2 FYNNEI.

The V call is TRBV9, the J call TRBJ2-7; 10 positions match TRBD1. Germline V gene data show CDR1 as SGDLS and CDR2 as YYNGEE. V trimming: 0 bases; J trimming: 5 bases; junction bases outside the gene matches: 2. The CDR3 extends over 14 amino acids. CDR3 DNA sequence: TGTGCCAGCAGCGTAGGGGACAGGGGAGACGAGCAGTACTTC. The encoded protein is CASSVGDRGDEQYF.

The chain employs TRBV29-1 and TRBJ2-5; possibly TRBD1 or TRBD2 for D (5 bases each). Trimming took off 4 bases at V and 4 bases at J, with 13 bases between the two ends. The CDR3 runs to 13 residues. Looked up from germline, CDR1 is SQVTM and CDR2 is ANQGSEA. CDR3 sequence reads: CSVVGGTSETQYF. The DNA of the CDR3 is TGCAGCGTTGTTGGGGGAACTTCAGAGACCCAGTACTTC.

The chain has TRBV4-1 and TRBJ1-1, with D uncertain. V dropped 0 bases and J dropped 0 bases, with 8 bases sitting between them. Germline CDR1 reads MGHRA; CDR2 reads YSYEKL. The CDR3 spans 15 residues. In DNA, the CDR3 is TGCGCCAGCAGCCAAGATCGCGGGGTGAACACTGAAGCTTTCTTT. Protein product: CASSQDRGVNTEAFF.

The chain uses TRBV28 and TRBJ2-2; TRBD2 agrees at 7 bases. This CDR3 has 18 amino acids. The V and J ends lost 2 bases and 4 bases, in that order; junction bases with no gene match: 13. Germline loops: CDR1 MDHEN, CDR2 SYDVKM. The CDR3 loop is CASSLIPGHPGGTGELFF. DNA for the CDR3: TGTGCCAGCAGTTTAATCCCAGGCCACCCGGGAGGCACCGGGGAGCTGTTTTTT.

CDR3 amino acids: CASSRGGGNQPQHF. DNA for the CDR3: TGTGCCAGCAGCCGGGGCGGGGGAAATCAGCCCCAGCATTTT. The chain recombines TRBV7-8 with TRBJ1-5; D perhaps matches TRBD1 (5 bases). Trimming took 5 bases from V and 4 from J, leaving 12 bases between them. Germline CDR1 and CDR2: SGHVS and FQNEAQ. The CDR3 covers 14 residues.

The gene calls are TRBV13 and TRBJ2-5; 8 bases match TRBD2. Trimming at V came to 4 bases and at J to 5 bases, leaving 3 bases not matched to a gene. Germline V CDR1 and CDR2: PRHDT, FYEKMQ (reference sequence). This CDR3 is built from 13 residues. CDR3 DNA sequence: TGTGCCAGCAGCTCCGGGGGGGTTGAGACCCAGTACTTC. It encodes CASSSGGVETQYF.

The chain has TRBV10-3 and TRBJ2-4; D is undetermined. The V gene lost 3 bases and the J gene lost 0 bases, with 6 bases spanning the gap. Germline V gene data show CDR1 as ENHRY and CDR2 as SYGVKD. The CDR3 is made up of 14 amino acids. This CDR3 is CAISESLAKNIQYF. In DNA form, the CDR3 reads TGTGCCATCAGTGAAAGCCTAGCCAAAAACATTCAGTACTTC.

About this clone: Additional DNA sequences in this sample encode the identical CDR3. The chain couples TRBV27 to TRBJ2-7, with 9 bases aligning to TRBD2. The V gene's germline CDR1 is MNHEY and CDR2 SMNVEV (reference sequence). V was pared by 0 bases and J by 3 bases, with 3 bases of the junction left unmatched. The CDR3 runs 15 residues. The CDR3: CASSLSPSGIYEQYF. In nucleotides, the CDR3 is TGTGCCAGCAGTTTATCTCCTAGCGGGATCTACGAGCAGTACTTC.

J is TRBJ1-5 and V is TRBV28; no definite D call. The V end lost 5 bases, the J end lost 6 bases, and 8 bases lay between the germline ends. Looked up from germline, CDR1 is MDHEN and CDR2 is SYDVKM. The CDR3 extends over 12 amino acids. CDR3 bases: TGTGCCAGCAGTCAAGGCTTTCAGCCCCAGCATTTT. It specifies CASSQGFQPQHF.

This clone came up once. The chain employs TRBV27 and TRBJ2-7; either TRBD1 or TRBD2 may fit D (6 bases each). The length of the CDR3 is 12 residues. V was cut by 3 bases and J by 6 bases, with 9 bases left in between. Germline V gene lookup returns CDR1 MNHEY and CDR2 SMNVEV (reference sequence). CDR3 in DNA: TGTGCCAGCAGTTTGGGGGGCCTCGAGCAGTACTTC. This encodes CASSLGGLEQYF.

The J gene is TRBJ2-7, the V gene TRBV29-1; D is tentatively TRBD1 or TRBD2 (5 bases each). Trimming pared 3 bases from V and 1 base from J, leaving 13 bases between. The germline gives CDR1 SQVTM, CDR2 ANQGSEA. The CDR3 contains 14 residues. CDR3 coding DNA: TGCAGCGTTGATTGGGGGAAGGGGTCCTACGAGCAGTACTTC. This sequence encodes CSVDWGKGSYEQYF.

In regard to this clone: A read error may account for a junction end that differs from germline. V gene TRBV5-1 combines with J gene TRBJ1-1; no reliable D call. Germline CDR1 SGHRS, CDR2 YFSETQ. The CDR3 is 14 residues long. In DNA, the CDR3 is TGCGCCAGCAGCTTGCCCAATAGGAACACTGAAACTTTCTTT. The encoded protein is CASSLPNRNTETFF.

This clone appeared a single time. The V call is TRBV5-5, the J call TRBJ2-7; tentative D call: TRBD1 (5 bases). Germline V gene data show CDR1 as SGHKS and CDR2 as YYEKEE (reference sequence). With 2 bases removed from V and 0 bases from J, the gap between germline ends came to 9 bases. This CDR3 region has 14 residues. The DNA for the CDR3 is TGTGCCAGCAGCTTTCGCAGGGACTCCTACGAGCAGTACTTC. It codes for CASSFRRDSYEQYF.

The V gene is TRBV7-9, the J gene TRBJ1-1, with unresolved D. CDR3 length: 14 residues. Germline CDR1 and CDR2: SEHNR and FQNEAQ (reference sequence). V was clipped by 4 bases and J by 1 base, with 10 bases between them. The CDR3: CASSSSSGNTEAFF. CDR3 DNA sequence: TGTGCCAGCAGCTCGAGTTCAGGGAACACTGAAGCTTTCTTT.